A single sample is the source of the 15 T cell receptor beta chains below, sequenced in a study of somatic mutations in cytotoxic T cells in rheumatoid arthritis. Clones were read by immunoSEQ multiplex PCR, and TCRdb kept only the in-frame ones, dropping some. The sample consists of roughly 16,000 clones, more than 70% of them appearing once. What was sequenced was CD8+ T cells sorted from blood. The origin of the receptors is an adult with rheumatoid arthritis.

The V gene is TRBV4-1, the J gene TRBJ1-4; 7 positions agree with TRBD1. Germline V lookup: CDR1 MGHRA, CDR2 YSYEKL. V gave up 1 base and J gave up 3 bases; unmatched junction bases: 2. The CDR3 is made up of 15 amino acids. The CDR3 DNA is TGCGCCAGCAGCCAAGTCACAGGGGCTAATGAAAAACTGTTTTTT. Translated: CASSQVTGANEKLFF.

Only one count was recorded for this clone. This chain uses TRBV5-4 with TRBJ2-3; the D gene is possibly TRBD2 (6 bases). Germline V CDR1 and CDR2: SGHNT, YYREEE (reference sequence). V shed 4 bases and J shed 1 base, with 10 bases lying between them. This CDR3 contains 14 residues. The CDR3 nucleotides are TGTGCCAGCAGCGGGTGGGGGGGCACAGATACGCAGTATTTT. Amino acids: CASSGWGGTDTQYF.

The V gene is TRBV6-5, the J gene TRBJ2-5; D is uncertain. TRBJ2-7 explains the end of the DNA better; the J call may be wrong. Germline loops: CDR1 MNHEY, CDR2 SVGAGI. CDR3 length: 15 residues. The CDR3 reads CASLEERGAPYEQYF. DNA for the CDR3: TGTGCCAGTCTCGAGGAGCGCGGTGCCCCCTACGAGCAGTACTTC.

The chain links TRBV6-5 to TRBJ2-3; D perhaps matches TRBD1 (6 bases). Germline V gene data show CDR1 as MNHEY and CDR2 as SVGAGI. The CDR3 is 15 residues long. The V end lost 6 bases, the J end lost 3 bases, and 16 bases lay between the germline ends. CDR3 protein: CASSLFSRGTDTQYF. CDR3 coding DNA: TGTGCCAGCAGCCTATTCTCTAGGGGGACAGATACGCAGTATTTT.

This clone was found once. The rearrangement links TRBV7-9 to TRBJ2-5; tentatively, D is TRBD1 (5 bases). The V gene's germline CDR1 is SEHNR and CDR2 FQNEAQ (reference sequence). With 1 base removed from V and 2 bases from J, the gap between germline ends came to 11 bases. The CDR3 has 15 amino acids. Written as DNA, the CDR3 is TGTGCCAGCAGCTTAGGTGGCAGGGCGCAAGAGACCCAGTACTTC. Protein product: CASSLGGRAQETQYF.

The chain uses TRBV27 and TRBJ1-4; D call uncertain. The CDR3 spans 14 residues. V shed 6 bases and J shed 0 bases, with 8 bases lying between them. Germline V CDR1 and CDR2: MNHEY, SMNVEV (reference sequence). The DNA for the CDR3 is TGTGCCAGCAGCCGGGGTGCAACTAATGAAAAACTGTTTTTT. Its protein is CASSRGATNEKLFF.

J is TRBJ1-1 and V is TRBV7-9, with no clear D. V was cut by 7 bases and J by 3 bases, with 12 bases left in between. Per the germline V gene, CDR1 is SEHNR and CDR2 is FQNEAQ (reference sequence). The CDR3 sequence is 13 residues long. Here the CDR3 reads CASKRFEDTEAFF. CDR3 sequence (DNA): TGTGCCAGCAAGAGGTTTGAGGACACTGAAGCTTTCTTT.

The rearrangement joins TRBV30 to TRBJ2-7; D is undetermined. Germline assignment: CDR1 GTSNPN and CDR2 SVGIG (reference sequence). The V and J ends lost 2 bases and 6 bases respectively, with 11 bases between them. The CDR3 length is 12 residues. CDR3 amino acids: CAWSTRVVEQYF. In nucleotides, the CDR3 is TGTGCCTGGAGTACCCGCGTCGTCGAGCAGTACTTC.

V and J are TRBV6-1 and TRBJ2-5; TRBD1 might be the D (5 bases). Between the trimmed V and J ends, which lost 4 bases and 4 bases, there was a span of 13 bases. This CDR3 has 14 amino acids. CDR1 and CDR2 from the germline V gene are MNHNS and SASEGT. This chain's CDR3 is CASSVGSGAETQYF. DNA of the CDR3: TGTGCCAGCAGTGTGGGCAGTGGGGCAGAGACCCAGTACTTC.

This clone was detected only a few times. The V and J genes are TRBV7-9 and TRBJ1-1; TRBD1 matches 8 bases. The CDR3 extends over 16 amino acids. Looked up from germline, CDR1 is SEHNR and CDR2 is FQNEAQ (reference sequence). With V trimmed by 0 bases and J by 0 bases, 3 bases remained unmatched. The CDR3 spells CASSLADRGMNTEAFF. The CDR3 DNA follows: TGTGCCAGCAGCTTAGCCGACAGGGGTATGAACACTGAAGCTTTCTTT. The full variable domain, in which reference TRBV7-9 and TRBJ1-1 provide the parts outside the CDR3, is DTGVSQNPRHKITKRGQNVTFRCDPISEHNRLYWYRQTLGQGPEFLTYFQNEAQLEKSRLLSDRFSAERPKGSFSTLEIQRTEQGDSAMYLCASSLADRGMNTEAFFGQGTRLTVV.

The gene calls are TRBV7-9 and TRBJ2-2; 9 nucleotides align to TRBD1. The CDR3 is 16 amino acids. Germline CDR1 is SEHNR and CDR2 is FQNEAQ (reference sequence). V dropped 5 bases and J dropped 4; count of bases not matched to a gene: 8. The CDR3 here is CASSPGQGLSTGELFF. CDR3 coding DNA: TGTGCCAGCAGCCCAGGACAGGGGCTGAGCACCGGGGAGCTGTTTTTT.

This clone has only a few counts. The genes are TRBV5-1 and TRBJ1-1, with D maybe TRBD1 (6 bases). V lost 4 bases to trimming and J lost 8 bases, with 18 bases between them. Germline V lookup: CDR1 SGHRS, CDR2 YFSETQ. The length of the CDR3 is 14 residues. The CDR3 coding sequence is TGCGCCAGCAGCAATAGGGGGGGCGACAACGAAGCTTTCTTT. As protein: CASSNRGGDNEAFF.

This chain joins TRBV5-1 and TRBJ1-2, with 8 positions matching TRBD1. This CDR3 is 14 amino acids long. Germline trimming cut 4 bases from V and 2 bases from J; bases unmatched to any gene: 4. Looked up from germline, CDR1 is SGHRS and CDR2 is YFSETQ. The CDR3: CASSGRQGNYGYTF. DNA of the CDR3: TGCGCCAGCAGCGGGAGACAGGGGAACTATGGCTACACCTTC. Filled out from reference TRBV5-1 and TRBJ1-2, the complete variable domain reads KAGVTQTPRYLIKTRGQQVTLSCSPISGHRSVSWYQQTPGQGLQFLFEYFSETQRNKGNFPGRFSGRQFSNSRSEMNVSTLELGDSALYLCASSGRQGNYGYTFGSGTRLTVV.

A single count supports this clone. The rearrangement links TRBV11-2 to TRBJ1-2; the match to TRBD1 covers 7 bases. V shed 4 bases, J shed 5 bases, and the junction held 10 bases outside the gene matches. Germline CDR1 and CDR2: SGHAT and FQNNGV. The CDR3 loop spans 15 amino acids. Here the CDR3 reads CASSSDRVSLYGYTF. For the CDR3, the DNA is TGTGCCAGCAGCTCAGACAGGGTTTCCCTTTATGGCTACACCTTC.

The chain employs TRBV2 and TRBJ2-7; TRBD2 might be the D (5 bases). This CDR3 contains 20 residues. CDR1 is SNHLY and CDR2 is FYNNEI in the germline V gene. Trimming removed 2 bases from V and 4 bases from J, with 30 bases in between. The CDR3 DNA follows: TGTGCCAGCAGTGAACGGGGAAGAGTAGACCAGACTCTAGGACCTTACGAGCAGTACTTC. Translating it yields CASSERGRVDQTLGPYEQYF.